This T cell receptor (beta chain) was observed in a study of blood T cell repertoires in COVID-19 (dated by TCRdb to the early 2020s). Notes on the research overall: Collaborator samples came from the United States, Italy and Spain and covered acute and convalescent phases of COVID-19. The prospective study material was composed of cDNA or gDNA derived from T cells, B-cell-depleted T cells, or PBMCs. Subjects who had been exposed to COVID-19, were actively infected with it, or had recovered from it provided the deeply sampled blood TCRbeta repertoires that made up the dataset. The repertoires were released in a freely available public database intended as a resource for research on the immune response to SARS-CoV-2. Samples were obtained from the ongoing ImmuneRACE study (first 160 participants) and from 1,254 subjects provided by 6 global collaborators. A de-identified subject ID, COVID-19 status, age in years and sex were almost always included in the sample metadata. Where available, HLA class I and class II types were taken from metadata supplied by the sample provider and were not determined by assay-based typing. General findings and caveats noted by the study authors: The quantity of clinical and demographic metadata differed by source and by participant and was supplied without curation.

Turning to this clone: It has no known antigen specificity. Within one base of it there is no much larger clone, and no base qualities were kept.

V lost 3 bases and J lost 13 bases; the stretch between them is 16 bases long. As encoded in the germline V gene (reference sequence), CDR1 is LNHDA while CDR2 is SQIVND. The CDR3 has 13 amino acids, counting the end cysteine and phenylalanine. Only CDR3 DNA remains: 39 bases, in frame from the first base. In Seattle, one collaborating source enrolled patients while the infection was active and tracked those patients longitudinally over the course of disease. The collaborating institutions used their own protocols to collect whole blood in K2EDTA tubes. For TCRbeta analysis, collaborators shipped samples in one of three forms: frozen whole blood, isolated PBMCs, or DNA extracted from either of those sample types. TCRbeta CDR3 regions were amplified from genomic DNA by means of the immunoSEQ Assay, a bias-controlled multiplex PCR. The source study handled its data this way. Within the assay, amplification of reference gene primers was used to estimate how many nucleated cells each sample contained. Sequence reads were collapsed and filtered to measure the absolute abundance of every unique TCRbeta CDR3 rearrangement. Productive Simpson clonality was computed per sample as the square root of Simpson's diversity index over productive rearrangements. TCRdb stores this immuneACCESS table with in-frame sequences only. Part of the clones is absent; in the studies checked, under half of the shortfall reflects unresolved V genes, and no reason is known for the rest. That table is the source of V, J and clone size, and D and trimming were worked out from the DNA. The sample records more than 350,000 clones, roughly 90% of which are singletons. The leading ten clones occupy less than 3.5% of the sample.

The chain is made from TRBV19 and TRBJ1-5; a confident D gene designation cannot be given. This receptor was taken from a woman under 40 with COVID-19, enrolled during active disease. Specimen: peripheral blood. The CDR3 region has the sequence CASSITERAVQHF. The bases are TGTGCCAGTAGTATCACCGAACGTGCAGTTCAGCATTTT.